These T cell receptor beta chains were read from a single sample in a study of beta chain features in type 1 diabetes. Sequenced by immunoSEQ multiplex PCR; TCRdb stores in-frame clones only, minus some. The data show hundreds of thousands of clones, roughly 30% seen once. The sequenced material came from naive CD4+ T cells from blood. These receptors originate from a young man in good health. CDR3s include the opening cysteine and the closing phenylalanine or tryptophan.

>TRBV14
CASSHQGLYQETQYF
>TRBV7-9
CASSELGTGTTRSYGYTF
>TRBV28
CASRLGGGETQYF
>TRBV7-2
CASSSDRTGQAYEQYF
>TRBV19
CASSIGASSYEQYF
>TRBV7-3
CASSLMPGLFTDTQYF
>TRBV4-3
CASSQPGTGNYNEQFF
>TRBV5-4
CASSSKDRGHTDTQYF
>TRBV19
CASSILQGRQPQHF
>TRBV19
CASSPDRWNYGYTF
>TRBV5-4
CASSQVPNTGELFF
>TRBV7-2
CASSFQGTNYEQYF
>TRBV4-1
CASSKAAGVQFF
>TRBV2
CASRAGGQETQYF
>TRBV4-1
CASSQEEGRYGYTF
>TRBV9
CASSLGDRGVYEQYF